The rows below give T cell receptor beta chains drawn from one sample of a study of cytomegalovirus exposure and HLA in healthy donors. The assay was immunoSEQ multiplex PCR, and TCRdb's table has in-frame clones only and misses some. This table has around 150,000 clones, more than 75% appearing once. The sample consisted of PBMCs. The origin of the receptors is a man aged 25 to 40 in good health and CMV-seronegative. Both conserved end residues are part of each CDR3. The D gene is left open where the match is weak. Clone sizes are given selectively: once, few, many, or a class where the clone is expanded.

CDR3 protein,CDR3 DNA,D gene,J gene,V gene,clone size
CSAPSGGQGYNEQFF,TGCAGCGCACCATCTGGGGGACAGGGCTACAATGAGCAGTTCTTC,TRBD1,TRBJ2-1,TRBV29-1,NA
CASSDSNEQFF,TGTGCCAGCAGTGACAGCAATGAGCAGTTCTTC,NA,TRBJ2-1,TRBV25-1,NA
CASSESGAVYEQYF,TGCGCCAGCAGTGAGTCAGGGGCAGTCTACGAGCAGTACTTC,NA,TRBJ2-7,TRBV10-1,few
CASSTSGGRGETQYF,TGTGCCAGCAGTACTAGCGGGGGGCGGGGAGAGACCCAGTACTTC,TRBD2,TRBJ2-5,TRBV6-1,NA
CASSIQGDYGYTF,TGTGCCAGTAGTATTCAGGGTGACTATGGCTACACCTTC,NA,TRBJ1-2,TRBV19,NA
CAHSRDGQNQPQHF,TGTGCCCACTCCCGGGACGGACAGAATCAGCCCCAGCATTTT,NA,TRBJ1-5,TRBV10-3,NA
CASSVGLAGGVSEAQYF,TGTGCCAGCAGTGTCGGGTTAGCGGGAGGCGTAAGTGAGGCGCAGTATTTT,TRBD2,TRBJ2-3,TRBV25-1,few
CASSTTGGAIYGYTF,TGTGCCAGCAGTACAACAGGGGGCGCGATCTATGGCTACACCTTC,TRBD1,TRBJ1-2,TRBV28,NA
CARSRSYRGRGQPQHF,TGTGCCAGAAGCCGAAGCTACAGGGGGAGAGGACAGCCCCAGCATTTT,TRBD1,TRBJ1-5,TRBV5-3,NA
CASSLGTRGPNEQFF,TGTGCCAGTAGTCTCGGGACTAGGGGTCCCAATGAGCAGTTCTTC,TRBD2,TRBJ2-1,TRBV19,NA
CASSSRDREAEAFF,TGTGCCAGCAGTTCCCGGGACAGGGAGGCTGAAGCTTTCTTT,TRBD1,TRBJ1-1,TRBV27,NA
CASSLEIRLAGTSPEQYF,TGCGCCAGCAGCTTGGAAATACGGCTAGCGGGAACCTCTCCCGAGCAGTACTTC,TRBD2,TRBJ2-7,TRBV5-1,once
CASSLQAYNEQFF,TGTGCCAGCAGCTTACAGGCTTACAATGAGCAGTTCTTC,NA,TRBJ2-1,TRBV7-2,NA
CASRRQGEEQYF,TGTGCCAGCAGGAGACAGGGCGAAGAGCAGTACTTC,TRBD1,TRBJ2-7,TRBV2,NA
CASSWSLRTAGTGELFF,TGTGCCAGCAGCTGGTCTCTCCGGACAGCAGGCACCGGGGAGCTGTTTTTT,NA,TRBJ2-2,TRBV11-2,NA
CASSPRVYYGYTF,TGTGCCAGCAGCCCGAGAGTTTACTATGGCTACACCTTC,NA,TRBJ1-2,TRBV7-9,NA
CASSSGLADSYEQYF,TGTGCCAGCAGCTCGGGACTAGCGGACTCCTACGAGCAGTACTTC,TRBD2,TRBJ2-7,TRBV14,NA
CASSPPSGRAAEQFF,TGTGCCAGCTCACCACCAAGCGGGAGGGCCGCTGAGCAGTTCTTC,TRBD2,TRBJ2-1,TRBV18,NA
CASSRPQGLSGNTIYF,TGTGCCAGCTCCCGGCCCCAGGGACTCTCTGGAAACACCATATATTTT,NA,TRBJ1-3,TRBV18,NA
CASSLSGGVRGNTIYF,TGCGCCAGCAGCTTGTCAGGGGGAGTGAGGGGAAACACCATATATTTT,TRBD1,TRBJ1-3,TRBV5-1,NA
CASGLGTSGIKQFF,TGTGCTAGTGGTTTGGGGACTAGCGGGATAAAGCAGTTCTTC,TRBD2,TRBJ2-1,TRBV12-5,NA